These T cell receptor beta chains were read from a single sample in a study of blood T cell repertoires in COVID-19. Repertoires were generated with immunoSEQ multiplex PCR, while TCRdb's copy carries only in-frame clones and drops some. The sample holds roughly 36,000 clones, about 94% seen once. Source material: peripheral blood. These receptors all stem from a human donor with active COVID-19. The donor label of this sample is uncertain. The CDR3 runs from the conserved cysteine through the conserved F or W. A D gene is named only where the DNA matches it firmly. The listing skips clone size in some rows; elsewhere it reads once, few, many or a size class.

v_gene	j_gene	abundance	d_gene	CDR3aa	CDR3nt
TRBV7-2	TRBJ2-3	NA	TRBD2	CASSLGGGMVADTQYF	TGTGCCAGCAGCTTAGGGGGGGGAATGGTGGCAGATACGCAGTATTTT
TRBV6-5	TRBJ2-1	once	TRBD1	CASSRQGGAYNEQFF	TGTGCCAGCAGTAGACAGGGGGGAGCCTACAATGAGCAGTTCTTC
TRBV18	TRBJ2-7	NA	NA	CASSPNGVAYEQYF	TGTGCCAGCTCGCCAAACGGGGTGGCCTACGAGCAGTACTTC
TRBV27	TRBJ1-2	NA	NA	CASTSLTGSYGYTF	TGTGCCAGCACATCGTTAACAGGGAGCTATGGCTACACCTTC
TRBV27	TRBJ2-1	NA	TRBD2	CASSISASGSYYNEQFF	TGTGCCAGCAGCATCTCGGCTAGCGGGAGTTATTACAATGAGCAGTTCTTC
TRBV12-5	TRBJ1-2	NA	NA	CASGLVLRPRYSFPYGYTF	TGTGCTAGTGGTTTGGTACTGAGGCCCCGTTACTCTTTTCCCTATGGCTACACCTTC
TRBV5-1	TRBJ1-1	NA	NA	CASSLEYSGVPEAFF	TGCGCCAGCAGCTTGGAATATTCGGGGGTCCCTGAAGCTTTCTTT
TRBV6-5	TRBJ2-2	NA	TRBD1	CASRPGQSSGELFF	TGTGCCAGCAGGCCGGGACAGAGCTCTGGGGAGCTGTTTTTT
TRBV14	TRBJ2-7	NA	NA	CASSQGATGYHEQYF	TGTGCCAGCAGCCAAGGGGCGACAGGATACCACGAGCAGTACTTC
TRBV27	TRBJ2-5	NA	TRBD1	CASREAGGSFQETQYF	TGTGCCAGCAGGGAGGCAGGGGGCTCGTTTCAAGAGACCCAGTACTTC
TRBV24-1	TRBJ2-7	once	TRBD2	CATSDSGTSGTLPYEQYF	TGTGCCACCAGTGATTCCGGGACTAGCGGGACCCTGCCCTACGAGCAGTACTTC
TRBV5-4	TRBJ2-5	NA	NA	CASSLGQQETQYF	TGTGCCAGCAGCTTGGGACAGCAAGAGACCCAGTACTTC
TRBV11-2	TRBJ2-1	NA	NA	CASSLTLIPGNEQFF	TGTGCCAGCAGCTTGACTTTGATACCTGGGAATGAGCAGTTCTTC
TRBV6-5	TRBJ2-1	NA	NA	CASSYSNRGAVNEQFF	TGTGCCAGCAGTTACTCGAATCGGGGGGCGGTGAATGAGCAGTTCTTC
TRBV7-2	TRBJ1-5	once	NA	CASSPSPGSIQPQHF	TGTGCCAGCAGCCCCTCCCCGGGGTCGATTCAGCCCCAGCATTTT
TRBV11-3	TRBJ2-2	NA	NA	CASSRGGTGELFF	TGTGCCAGCAGCCGAGGGGGAACCGGGGAGCTGTTTTTT
TRBV28	TRBJ2-4	NA	NA	CASSLRGGVSYF	TGTGCCAGCAGTTTGCGGGGCGGCGTTTCCTACTTC
TRBV5-1	TRBJ1-2	NA	TRBD1	CASSPNYRGGYTF	TGCGCCAGCAGCCCCAATTACAGGGGTGGCTACACCTTC
TRBV18	TRBJ2-5	NA	TRBD1	CASSLRQGEGETQYF	TGTGCCAGCTCACTTCGACAGGGGGAGGGAGAGACCCAGTACTTC
TRBV6-2/TRBV6-3	TRBJ2-7	NA	TRBD2	CASSRGLAYEQYF	TGTGCCAGCAGCCGGGGACTAGCGTACGAGCAGTACTTC
TRBV5-6	TRBJ2-5	few	TRBD2	CASSKGTRFTPKTEETQYF	TGTGCCAGCAGCAAAGGGACTAGGTTCACGCCGAAGACCGAAGAGACCCAGTACTTC
TRBV12-3/TRBV12-4	TRBJ1-1	NA	TRBD1	CASSPGTGLSFF	TGTGCCAGCAGCCCCGGGACAGGGTTATCTTTCTTT
TRBV19	TRBJ2-1	NA	TRBD2	CASSPRGLALSSYNEQFF	TGTGCCAGTAGTCCCCGGGGACTAGCGCTAAGCTCCTACAATGAGCAGTTCTTC
TRBV21-1	TRBJ2-1	NA	NA	CASSKFAGGRNEQFF	TGTGCCAGCAGCAAATTTGCGGGAGGGCGCAATGAGCAGTTCTTC
TRBV5-8	TRBJ1-2	NA	NA	CASSVRREPTNYGYTF	TGTGCCAGCAGCGTTCGCAGGGAACCCACTAACTATGGCTACACCTTC
TRBV2	TRBJ2-1	NA	TRBD1	CASMVGQGPHNEQFF	TGTGCCAGCATGGTGGGACAGGGGCCCCACAATGAGCAGTTCTTC
TRBV4-2	TRBJ2-7	NA	NA	CASSQERGTTQYF	TGTGCCAGCAGCCAGGAAAGGGGAACAACCCAGTACTTC